Listed below are T cell receptor beta chains from one sample, sequenced in a study of response to subunit inactivated influenza vaccine. TCRdb re-called the RT-PCR reads with MiXCR, one entry per CDR3 protein. The sample holds roughly 570,000 distinct CDR3 sequences; approximately 15% are singletons and the top ten take 8.5% to 14%. The sequences come from PBMCs from blood, collected about 11 days after vaccination. Receptor source: a man aged 45 to 65 who received an inactivated influenza vaccine. The conserved cysteine and the conserved F or W are not part of the CDR3 here. Each record gives: J gene, V gene, D gene, CDR3 protein. The D gene is left open where the match is weak.

J: TRBJ2-5; V: TRBV28; D: -; CDR3: ASRTLETQY
J: TRBJ2-3; V: TRBV5-1; D: -; CDR3: ASRIFVAEGSTDTQY
J: TRBJ1-1; V: TRBV21-1; D: -; CDR3: ASSKEAGSNTEAF
J: TRBJ2-7; V: TRBV4-3; D: TRBD2; CDR3: ASSQDQAGDPYEQY
J: TRBJ2-5; V: TRBV12-3/TRBV12-4; D: -; CDR3: ASSLLTRETQY
J: TRBJ1-1; V: TRBV12-3/TRBV12-4; D: -; CDR3: ASSLTRTSNTEAF
J: TRBJ2-1; V: TRBV7-9; D: TRBD2; CDR3: ASSPGLAILYNEQF
J: TRBJ2-3; V: TRBV28; D: -; CDR3: ATSVEEASGTQY
J: TRBJ2-5; V: TRBV5-1; D: -; CDR3: TSSLRETQY
J: TRBJ1-5; V: TRBV3-1; D: TRBD1; CDR3: ASSARQGNNQPQH
J: TRBJ2-1; V: TRBV20-1; D: -; CDR3: SATTGTEQF
J: TRBJ2-5; V: TRBV4-3; D: -; CDR3: ASSQATGAQETQY
J: TRBJ2-5; V: TRBV7-9; D: -; CDR3: ASSFTYSQETQY
J: TRBJ2-7; V: TRBV10-3; D: -; CDR3: AISDDLYEQY
J: TRBJ2-1; V: TRBV4-3; D: TRBD2; CDR3: ASSHGEGEQF
J: TRBJ2-1; V: TRBV5-1; D: -; CDR3: ASSRGFSYNEQF
J: TRBJ2-3; V: TRBV4-2; D: TRBD2; CDR3: ASSQTSGGFGDTQY
J: TRBJ1-6; V: TRBV5-1; D: TRBD1; CDR3: ASSLSGTGYSPLH